This record concerns one T cell receptor (beta chain) sequence. No antigen is known for it. The entry originates in a study of T cell responses to AZD1222 COVID-19 vaccine. The CDR3 consists of 15 residues. Deletions cut 0 bases from V and 0 bases from J, with 7 bases between. Per the germline V gene, CDR1 is SGHKS and CDR2 is YYEKEE (reference sequence). The table came from immunoSEQ multiplex PCR; TCRdb's copy has only in-frame clones and leaves some out. The sample shows about 120,000 clones, around 90% of them seen only once. Study-level points and caveats: Of spike-specific TCRs, nearly half reportedly target regions left unmutated in variants.

This TCR was sampled from an adult in good health. The chain uses TRBV5-5 and TRBJ1-3; no firm D call. The source material was peripheral blood, sampled on day 0 of AZD1222 vaccination. The CDR3 here is CASSLGLSSGNTIYF. Written as DNA, the CDR3 is TGTGCCAGCAGCTTGGGGCTGAGCTCTGGAAACACCATATATTTT.